This is a list of T cell receptor beta chains from one sample in a study of T cells in Graves' hyperthyroidism and ophthalmopathy. MiXCR, run by TCRdb on the multiplex PCR reads, gives a single entry per CDR3 protein. Of under 750,000 distinct CDR3 sequences in the sample, around a sixth were seen once. What was sequenced was blood. These receptors were taken from a woman between 50 and 59 years old with Graves' hyperthyroidism that later progressed to Graves' ophthalmopathy. Both conserved end residues are trimmed from each CDR3. Each record gives: D gene, CDR3 length, V gene, CDR3 protein. The D gene is left open where the match is weak.

TRBD1 | 13 | TRBV5-1 | ASSMRTGEAYEQY
TRBD2 | 15 | TRBV20-1 | SARDRTSGFMGGEQF
- | 12 | TRBV29-1 | SVAGGTSRETQY
TRBD2 | 14 | TRBV4-1 | ASSQVLAGRTDTQY
TRBD1 | 13 | TRBV6-2/TRBV6-3 | ASRPTGQGVDTQY
- | 14 | TRBV24-1 | ATSDPHAGGTGELF
- | 12 | TRBV6-1 | ASSRQTLNSPLH
TRBD1 | 12 | TRBV6-8 | ASSYGTADYEQY
TRBD1 | 12 | TRBV20-1 | SAPPRQGFPPLH
TRBD1 | 11 | TRBV19 | ASDGTGGYGYT
- | 11 | TRBV20-1 | STKRPGSNEQF
TRBD1 | 12 | TRBV5-1 | ASSHGQGSSGYT
TRBD2 | 13 | TRBV6-2/TRBV6-3 | ASSYLAGGYNEQF
- | 11 | TRBV2 | ASTPSQETEAF
TRBD1 | 15 | TRBV7-9 | ASSPEAAGGWQETQY
TRBD2 | 13 | TRBV12-5 | ASALGLAGRDTQY
- | 13 | TRBV9 | ASSEDGVPKNIQY
- | 10 | TRBV10-3 | AISGNGEKLF
- | 13 | TRBV14 | ASSHPPSSYNEQF
TRBD1 | 12 | TRBV20-1 | SAEKEGAVYGYT
TRBD1 | 12 | TRBV12-3/TRBV12-4 | ASNLQGGIREAF
- | 14 | TRBV7-2 | ASSPYAQGGTGELF
- | 13 | TRBV4-1 | ASSPPGVIDTEAF
TRBD1 | 10 | TRBV20-1 | SAYDRGYEQY
- | 13 | TRBV6-1 | ASSFNGVGYEKLF
- | 12 | TRBV27 | ASSPPFSNYGYT